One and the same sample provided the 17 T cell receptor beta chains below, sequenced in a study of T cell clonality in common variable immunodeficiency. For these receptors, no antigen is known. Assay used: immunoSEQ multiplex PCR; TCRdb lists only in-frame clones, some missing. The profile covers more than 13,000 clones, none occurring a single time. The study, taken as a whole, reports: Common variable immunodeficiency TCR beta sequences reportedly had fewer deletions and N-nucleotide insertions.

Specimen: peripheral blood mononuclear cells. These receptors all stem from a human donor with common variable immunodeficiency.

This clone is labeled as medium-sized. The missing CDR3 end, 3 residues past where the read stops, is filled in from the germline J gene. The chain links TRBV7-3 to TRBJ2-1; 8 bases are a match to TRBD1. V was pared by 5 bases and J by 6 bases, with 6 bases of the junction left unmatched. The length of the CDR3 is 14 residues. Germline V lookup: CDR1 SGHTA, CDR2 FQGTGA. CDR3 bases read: TGTGCCAGCAGCGCCGGGACAGGATTCAATGAG. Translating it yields CASSAGTGFNE. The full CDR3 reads CASSAGTGFNEQFF.

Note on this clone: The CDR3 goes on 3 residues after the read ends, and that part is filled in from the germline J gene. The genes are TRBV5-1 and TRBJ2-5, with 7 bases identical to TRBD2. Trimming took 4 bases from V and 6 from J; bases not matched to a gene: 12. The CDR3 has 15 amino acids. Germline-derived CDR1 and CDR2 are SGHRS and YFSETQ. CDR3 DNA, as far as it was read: TGCGCCAGCAGCGAAGTGACTAGCCCGGGGAAGACC. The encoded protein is CASSEVTSPGKT. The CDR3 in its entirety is CASSEVTSPGKTQYF.

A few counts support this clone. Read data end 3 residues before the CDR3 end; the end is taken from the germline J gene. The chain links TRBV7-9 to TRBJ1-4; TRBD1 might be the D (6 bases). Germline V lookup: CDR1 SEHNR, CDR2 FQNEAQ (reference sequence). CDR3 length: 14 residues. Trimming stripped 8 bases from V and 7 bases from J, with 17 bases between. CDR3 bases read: TGTGCCAGCGGTGATACAGGGCGAGGTGAAAAA. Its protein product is CASGDTGRGEK. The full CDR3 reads CASGDTGRGEKLFF.

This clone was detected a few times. The CDR3 here is CSARKAGQETQYF. The CDR3 bases that were read are TGCAGTGCTAGGAAGGCGGGGCAAGAGACC. The V and J genes are TRBV20-1 and TRBJ2-5; perhaps TRBD2 as D (6 bases). The CDR3 end is not reached by the read, which stops 3 residues before it; the germline J gene fills it in. CDR1 DFQATT and CDR2 SNEGSKA come from the germline V gene (reference sequence). Trimming removed 3 bases at V and 2 bases at J, with 10 bases between. This CDR3 comprises 13 residues.

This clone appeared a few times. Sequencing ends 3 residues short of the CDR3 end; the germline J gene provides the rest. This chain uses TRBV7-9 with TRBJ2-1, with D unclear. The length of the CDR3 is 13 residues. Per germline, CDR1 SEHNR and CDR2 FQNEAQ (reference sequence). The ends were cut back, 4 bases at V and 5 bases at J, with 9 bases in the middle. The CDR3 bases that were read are TGTGCCAGCAGCTCCGACAATAACAATGAG. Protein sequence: CASSSDNNNE. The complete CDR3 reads CASSSDNNNEQFF. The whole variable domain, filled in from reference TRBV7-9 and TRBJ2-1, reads DTGVSQNPRHKITKRGQNVTFRCDPISEHNRLYWYRQTLGQGPEFLTYFQNEAQLEKSRLLSDRFSAERPKGSFSTLEIQRTEQGDSAMYLCASSSDNNNEQFFGPGTRLTVL.

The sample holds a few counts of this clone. The CDR3 sequence: CASSLETKNIQYF. Incomplete CDR3 DNA: TGTGCCAGCAGTTTAGAGACTAAAAACATT. V is TRBV6-2 or TRBV6-3 and J is TRBJ2-4; D unresolved. The missing CDR3 end, 3 residues past where the read stops, is filled in from the germline J gene. Germline V gene data show CDR1 as MNHEY and CDR2 as SVGEGT. This CDR3 is 13 amino acids long. The V and J ends lost 4 bases and 4 bases respectively, with 8 bases between them.

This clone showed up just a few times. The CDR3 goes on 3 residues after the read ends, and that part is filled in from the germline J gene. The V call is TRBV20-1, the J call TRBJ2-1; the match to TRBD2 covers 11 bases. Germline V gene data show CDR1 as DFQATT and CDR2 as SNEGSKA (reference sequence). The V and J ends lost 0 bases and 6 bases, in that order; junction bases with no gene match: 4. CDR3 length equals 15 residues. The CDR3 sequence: CSARDFSGGANEQFF. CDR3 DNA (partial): TGCAGTGCTAGAGATTTTAGCGGGGGGGCCAATGAG.

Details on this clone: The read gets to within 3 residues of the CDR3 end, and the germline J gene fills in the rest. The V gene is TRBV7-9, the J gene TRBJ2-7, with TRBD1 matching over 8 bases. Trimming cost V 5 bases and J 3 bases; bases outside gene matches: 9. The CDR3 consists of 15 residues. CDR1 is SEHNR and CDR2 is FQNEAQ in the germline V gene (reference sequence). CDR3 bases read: TGTGCCAGCAGCGGGGACACAGGGGGGCGCTACGAG. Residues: CASSGDTGGRYE. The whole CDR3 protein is CASSGDTGGRYEQYF. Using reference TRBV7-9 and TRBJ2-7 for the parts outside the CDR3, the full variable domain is DTGVSQNPRHKITKRGQNVTFRCDPISEHNRLYWYRQTLGQGPEFLTYFQNEAQLEKSRLLSDRFSAERPKGSFSTLEIQRTEQGDSAMYLCASSGDTGGRYEQYFGPGTRLTVT.

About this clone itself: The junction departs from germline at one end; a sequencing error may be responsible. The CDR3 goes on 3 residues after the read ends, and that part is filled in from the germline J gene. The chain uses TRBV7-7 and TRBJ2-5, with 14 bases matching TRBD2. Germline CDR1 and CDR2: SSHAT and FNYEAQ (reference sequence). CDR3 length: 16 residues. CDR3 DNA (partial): TGTGCTAGCAGCTTCGGACTAGCGGGGGGTCGGGAGACC. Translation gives CASSFGLAGGRET. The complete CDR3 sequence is CASSFGLAGGRETQYF.

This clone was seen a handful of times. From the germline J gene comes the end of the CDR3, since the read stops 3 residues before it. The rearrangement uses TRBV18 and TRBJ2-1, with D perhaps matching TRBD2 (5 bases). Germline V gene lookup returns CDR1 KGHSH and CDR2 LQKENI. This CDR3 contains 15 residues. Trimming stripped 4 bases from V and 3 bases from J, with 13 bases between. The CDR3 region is CASSLSGRGYNEQFF. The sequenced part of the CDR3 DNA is TGTGCCAGCTCACTGTCTGGACGGGGCTACAATGAG. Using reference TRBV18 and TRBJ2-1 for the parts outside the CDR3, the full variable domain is NAGVMQNPRHLVRRRGQEARLRCSPMKGHSHVYWYRQLPEEGLKFMVYLQKENIIDESGMPKERFSAEFPKEGPSILRIQQVVRGDSAAYFCASSLSGRGYNEQFFGPGTRLTVL.

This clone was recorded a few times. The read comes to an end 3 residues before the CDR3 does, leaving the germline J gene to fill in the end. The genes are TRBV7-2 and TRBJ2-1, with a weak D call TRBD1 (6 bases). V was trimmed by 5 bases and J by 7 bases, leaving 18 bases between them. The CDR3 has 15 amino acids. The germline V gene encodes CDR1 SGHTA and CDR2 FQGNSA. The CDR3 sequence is CASSRAQGHRNEQFF. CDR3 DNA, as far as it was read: TGTGCCAGCAGCCGCGCACAGGGTCATCGAAATGAG.

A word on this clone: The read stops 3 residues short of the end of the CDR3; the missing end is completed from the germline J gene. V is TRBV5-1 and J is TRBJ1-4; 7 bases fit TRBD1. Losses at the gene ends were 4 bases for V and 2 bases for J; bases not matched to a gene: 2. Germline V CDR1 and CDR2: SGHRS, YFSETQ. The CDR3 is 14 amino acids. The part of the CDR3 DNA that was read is TGCGCCAGCAGCCAAGGGGGCACTAATGAAAAA. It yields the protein CASSQGGTNEK. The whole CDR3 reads CASSQGGTNEKLFF.

The CDR3: CASSLTKGTEAFF. CDR3 bases read: TGTGCCAGCAGCTTAACGAAGGGGACTGAA. The chain uses TRBV7-8 and TRBJ1-1, with D perhaps TRBD1 (5 bases). The sequenced fragment ends 3 residues before the CDR3 boundary, so the rest is inferred from the germline J gene. V lost 2 bases, J lost 5 bases, and 9 bases lay in between. This CDR3 has 13 residues. The germline gives CDR1 SGHVS, CDR2 FQNEAQ. The whole variable domain, filled in from reference TRBV7-8 and TRBJ1-1, reads GAGVSQSPRYKVAKRGQDVALRCDPISGHVSLFWYQQALGQGPEFLTYFQNEAQLDKSGLPSDRFFAERPEGSVSTLKIQRTQQEDSAVYLCASSLTKGTEAFFGQGTRLTVV.

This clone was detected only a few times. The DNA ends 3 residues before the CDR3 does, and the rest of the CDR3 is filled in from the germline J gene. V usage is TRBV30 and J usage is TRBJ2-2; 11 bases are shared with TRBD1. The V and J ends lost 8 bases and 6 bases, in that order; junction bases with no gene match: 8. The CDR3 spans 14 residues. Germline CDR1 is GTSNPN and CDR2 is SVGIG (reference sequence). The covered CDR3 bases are TGTGCCGGACAGGGGGCGCTTACCGCCGGGGAG. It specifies CAGQGALTAGE. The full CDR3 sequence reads CAGQGALTAGELFF.

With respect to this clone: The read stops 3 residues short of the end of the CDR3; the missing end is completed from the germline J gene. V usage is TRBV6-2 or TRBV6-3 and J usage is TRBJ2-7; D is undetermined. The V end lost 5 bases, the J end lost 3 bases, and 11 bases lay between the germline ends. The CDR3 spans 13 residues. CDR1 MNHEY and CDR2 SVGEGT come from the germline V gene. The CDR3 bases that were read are TGTGCCAGCAGTATAAACAAATACTACGAG. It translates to CASSINKYYE. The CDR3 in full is CASSINKYYEQYF.

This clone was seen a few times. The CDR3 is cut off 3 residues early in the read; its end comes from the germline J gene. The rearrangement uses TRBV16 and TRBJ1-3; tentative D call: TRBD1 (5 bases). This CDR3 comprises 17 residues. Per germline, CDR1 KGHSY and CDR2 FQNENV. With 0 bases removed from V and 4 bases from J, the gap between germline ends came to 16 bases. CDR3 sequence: CASSQSQRGNRGNTIYF. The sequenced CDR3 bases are TGTGCCAGCAGCCAATCGCAACGGGGGAATCGGGGAAACACC.

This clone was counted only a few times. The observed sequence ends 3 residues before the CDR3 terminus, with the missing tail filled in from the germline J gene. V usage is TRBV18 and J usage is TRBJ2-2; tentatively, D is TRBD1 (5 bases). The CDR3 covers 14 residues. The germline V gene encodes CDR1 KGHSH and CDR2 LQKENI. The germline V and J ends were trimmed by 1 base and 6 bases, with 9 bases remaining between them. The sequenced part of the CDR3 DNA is TGTGCCAGCTCACCACTTGCGACAGCCGGGGAG. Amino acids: CASSPLATAGE. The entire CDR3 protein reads CASSPLATAGELFF.